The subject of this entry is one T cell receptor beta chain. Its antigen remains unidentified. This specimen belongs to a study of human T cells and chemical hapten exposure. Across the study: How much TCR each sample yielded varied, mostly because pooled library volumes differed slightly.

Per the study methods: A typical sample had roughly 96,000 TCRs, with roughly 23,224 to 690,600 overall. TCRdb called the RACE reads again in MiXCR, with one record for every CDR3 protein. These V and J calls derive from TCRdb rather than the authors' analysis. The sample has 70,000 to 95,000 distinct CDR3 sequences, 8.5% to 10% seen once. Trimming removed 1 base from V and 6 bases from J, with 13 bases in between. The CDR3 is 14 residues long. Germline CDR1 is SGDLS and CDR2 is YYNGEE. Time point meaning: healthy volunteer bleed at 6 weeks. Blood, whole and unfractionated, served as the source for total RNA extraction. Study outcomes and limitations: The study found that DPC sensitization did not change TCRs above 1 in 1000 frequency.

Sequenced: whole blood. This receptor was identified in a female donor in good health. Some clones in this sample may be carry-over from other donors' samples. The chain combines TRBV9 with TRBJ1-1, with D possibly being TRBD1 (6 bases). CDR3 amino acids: CASSVLQGSSEAFF. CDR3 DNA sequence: TGTGCCAGCAGCGTACTGCAGGGGAGTTCTGAAGCTTTCTTT.